The rows below give T cell receptor beta chains drawn from one sample of a study of T cells after yellow fever vaccination. TCRdb ran MiXCR on the 5' RACE reads and lists one entry per CDR3 protein. The profile shows hundreds of thousands of distinct CDR3 sequences, roughly an eighth of them singletons. The specimen was PBMCs, collected on the day of the yellow fever booster vaccination. These receptors were taken from a man aged 30-40 years who received the YFV17D yellow fever vaccine. The CDR3 runs from the conserved cysteine through the conserved F or W. The order of the fields is clone size, J gene, V gene, D gene, CDR3 protein, CDR3 DNA. A D gene is named only where the DNA matches it firmly. Rows may omit the clone size; those that give it use once, few, many or a size class.

clone_size: many
j_call: TRBJ2-7
v_call: TRBV19
d_call: TRBD2
cdr3_aa: CASSKLAGEGWKQYF
cdr3_nt: TGTGCCAGTAGTAAGCTAGCGGGAGAAGGTTGGAAGCAGTACTTC

clone_size: -
j_call: TRBJ2-7
v_call: TRBV20-1
d_call: -
cdr3_aa: CSARDQDDEQYF
cdr3_nt: TGCAGTGCTAGGGACCAAGATGACGAGCAGTACTTC

clone_size: many
j_call: TRBJ2-7
v_call: TRBV7-2
d_call: -
cdr3_aa: CASSLGQFYEQYF
cdr3_nt: TGTGCCAGCAGCTTAGGACAGTTCTACGAGCAGTACTTC

clone_size: -
j_call: TRBJ2-3
v_call: TRBV6-1
d_call: -
cdr3_aa: CASRRKTPGLGTQYF
cdr3_nt: TGTGCCAGCAGGCGGAAAACTCCCGGGCTCGGTACGCAGTATTTT

clone_size: -
j_call: TRBJ2-7
v_call: TRBV20-1
d_call: -
cdr3_aa: CSCSSFSSYEQYF
cdr3_nt: TGCAGTTGTAGTAGCTTCAGCTCCTACGAGCAGTACTTC

clone_size: -
j_call: TRBJ2-1
v_call: TRBV5-6
d_call: TRBD2
cdr3_aa: CASNGGYNEQFF
cdr3_nt: TGTGCCAGCAACGGGGGGTACAATGAGCAGTTCTTC

clone_size: many
j_call: TRBJ2-5
v_call: TRBV20-1
d_call: -
cdr3_aa: CSASESRGKLQETQYF
cdr3_nt: TGCAGTGCTAGCGAAAGTAGGGGGAAGCTACAAGAGACCCAGTACTTC

clone_size: once
j_call: TRBJ2-1
v_call: TRBV12-3/TRBV12-4
d_call: TRBD2
cdr3_aa: CASSIVSGRALYNEQFF
cdr3_nt: TGTGCCAGCAGTATAGTTAGCGGGAGGGCCCTATACAATGAGCAGTTCTTC

clone_size: -
j_call: TRBJ2-3
v_call: TRBV5-4
d_call: -
cdr3_aa: CASSLGPGLGTQYF
cdr3_nt: TGTGCCAGCAGCTTGGGTCCTGGGCTTGGTACGCAGTATTTT

clone_size: few
j_call: TRBJ2-1
v_call: TRBV7-9
d_call: -
cdr3_aa: CASSLVVGDEQFF
cdr3_nt: TGTGCCAGCAGCTTAGTGGTGGGTGATGAGCAGTTCTTC

clone_size: few
j_call: TRBJ2-1
v_call: TRBV5-1
d_call: -
cdr3_aa: CASSLQPGGADEQFF
cdr3_nt: TGCGCCAGCAGCTTGCAACCTGGCGGGGCCGATGAGCAGTTCTTC

clone_size: many
j_call: TRBJ2-1
v_call: TRBV9
d_call: -
cdr3_aa: CASSVAPSIGHEQFF
cdr3_nt: TGTGCCAGCAGCGTAGCCCCCTCTATTGGACATGAGCAGTTCTTC

clone_size: few
j_call: TRBJ1-1
v_call: TRBV5-6
d_call: -
cdr3_aa: CASRTVANEAFF
cdr3_nt: TGTGCCAGCAGGACCGTCGCTAATGAAGCTTTCTTT

clone_size: -
j_call: TRBJ2-7
v_call: TRBV9
d_call: TRBD2
cdr3_aa: CASSVDPSGGGQYF
cdr3_nt: TGTGCCAGCAGCGTAGATCCTAGCGGTGGCGGGCAGTACTTC

clone_size: few
j_call: TRBJ2-5
v_call: TRBV5-1
d_call: -
cdr3_aa: CASHWAHPETQYF
cdr3_nt: TGCGCCAGCCACTGGGCCCATCCCGAGACCCAGTACTTC

clone_size: -
j_call: TRBJ2-2
v_call: TRBV24-1
d_call: -
cdr3_aa: CATSGPLSRTGELFF
cdr3_nt: TGTGCCACCAGTGGACCCCTCTCGAGGACCGGGGAGCTGTTTTTT

clone_size: few
j_call: TRBJ2-7
v_call: TRBV5-4
d_call: TRBD2
cdr3_aa: CASSSQASGSYEQYF
cdr3_nt: TGTGCCAGCAGCTCGCAGGCTAGCGGGTCTTACGAGCAGTACTTC

clone_size: few
j_call: TRBJ2-6
v_call: TRBV18
d_call: -
cdr3_aa: CASSPMGSGANVLTF
cdr3_nt: TGTGCCAGCTCACCTATGGGGAGTGGGGCCAACGTCCTGACTTTC

clone_size: few
j_call: TRBJ2-3
v_call: TRBV5-1
d_call: -
cdr3_aa: CASSLGQLGADTQYF
cdr3_nt: TGCGCCAGCAGCTTGGGACAGCTTGGCGCAGATACGCAGTATTTT

clone_size: -
j_call: TRBJ2-2
v_call: TRBV9
d_call: TRBD2
cdr3_aa: CASSAVGRGIAGELFF
cdr3_nt: TGTGCCAGCAGCGCAGTGGGGCGGGGGATCGCCGGGGAGCTGTTTTTT

clone_size: -
j_call: TRBJ2-1
v_call: TRBV7-2
d_call: -
cdr3_aa: CASSLDGVSEQFF
cdr3_nt: TGTGCCAGCAGCTTAGATGGGGTGAGTGAGCAGTTCTTC

clone_size: -
j_call: TRBJ1-1
v_call: TRBV28
d_call: -
cdr3_aa: CASTSPRKAFF
cdr3_nt: TGTGCCAGCACCTCCCCGCGGAAAGCTTTCTTT

clone_size: few
j_call: TRBJ2-1
v_call: TRBV5-6
d_call: -
cdr3_aa: CASTPGTRSYNEQFF
cdr3_nt: TGTGCCAGCACCCCAGGGACCCGCTCCTACAATGAGCAGTTCTTC

clone_size: few
j_call: TRBJ2-2
v_call: TRBV5-1
d_call: -
cdr3_aa: CASSLFPDANTGELFF
cdr3_nt: TGCGCCAGCAGCTTGTTTCCCGATGCGAACACCGGGGAGCTGTTTTTT

clone_size: few
j_call: TRBJ2-1
v_call: TRBV7-2
d_call: -
cdr3_aa: CASTEPSMVYNEQFF
cdr3_nt: TGTGCCAGCACGGAACCCTCAATGGTGTACAATGAGCAGTTCTTC

clone_size: -
j_call: TRBJ2-3
v_call: TRBV28
d_call: -
cdr3_aa: CAGGFTDTQYF
cdr3_nt: TGTGCCGGCGGTTTCACAGATACGCAGTATTTT

clone_size: -
j_call: TRBJ2-7
v_call: TRBV10-3
d_call: TRBD2
cdr3_aa: CAISDRGSGSSNEQYF
cdr3_nt: TGTGCCATCAGTGATCGGGGTAGCGGGAGTTCGAACGAGCAGTACTTC

clone_size: -
j_call: TRBJ2-7
v_call: TRBV4-3
d_call: TRBD2
cdr3_aa: CASSQDSGTHLDEQYF
cdr3_nt: TGCGCCAGCAGCCAAGATAGCGGGACACACTTGGACGAGCAGTACTTC

clone_size: few
j_call: TRBJ2-1
v_call: TRBV10-3
d_call: -
cdr3_aa: CAIRGTGVASGSPSSYNEQFF
cdr3_nt: TGTGCCATCAGAGGGACAGGGGTGGCTAGCGGGAGTCCTAGCTCCTACAATGAGCAGTTCTTC

clone_size: -
j_call: TRBJ2-7
v_call: TRBV20-1
d_call: -
cdr3_aa: CSAQGHSYEQYF
cdr3_nt: TGCAGTGCTCAGGGACACTCCTACGAGCAGTACTTC

clone_size: -
j_call: TRBJ2-7
v_call: TRBV29-1
d_call: -
cdr3_aa: CSVIGGVHYEQYF
cdr3_nt: TGCAGCGTTATCGGGGGAGTGCACTACGAGCAGTACTTC

clone_size: few
j_call: TRBJ2-5
v_call: TRBV24-1
d_call: -
cdr3_aa: CATSDSGAGQETQYF
cdr3_nt: TGTGCCACCAGTGATAGTGGCGCAGGTCAAGAGACCCAGTACTTC

clone_size: -
j_call: TRBJ2-4
v_call: TRBV7-8
d_call: -
cdr3_aa: CASSLPTGIGKNIQYF
cdr3_nt: TGTGCCAGCAGCTTACCCACAGGGATTGGCAAAAACATTCAGTACTTC

clone_size: few
j_call: TRBJ2-1
v_call: TRBV11-2
d_call: TRBD1
cdr3_aa: CASSYIPGQGARSSYNEQFF
cdr3_nt: TGTGCCAGCAGCTATATACCGGGACAGGGGGCCCGAAGCTCCTACAATGAGCAGTTCTTC

clone_size: -
j_call: TRBJ2-1
v_call: TRBV12-5
d_call: -
cdr3_aa: CASGSPYPVSYNEQFF
cdr3_nt: TGTGCTAGTGGTTCTCCTTATCCTGTCTCCTACAATGAGCAGTTCTTC

clone_size: -
j_call: TRBJ2-1
v_call: TRBV6-1
d_call: TRBD2
cdr3_aa: CASSPGTRAYNEQFF
cdr3_nt: TGTGCCAGCAGCCCCGGGACTAGAGCCTACAATGAGCAGTTCTTC

clone_size: few
j_call: TRBJ2-5
v_call: TRBV18
d_call: TRBD1
cdr3_aa: CASSPYRDRGQETQYF
cdr3_nt: TGTGCCAGCTCACCCTATCGGGACAGGGGGCAAGAGACCCAGTACTTC

clone_size: many
j_call: TRBJ2-1
v_call: TRBV28
d_call: -
cdr3_aa: CASSQRGVEQFF
cdr3_nt: TGTGCCAGCAGTCAAAGAGGGGTTGAGCAGTTCTTC

clone_size: -
j_call: TRBJ2-1
v_call: TRBV20-1
d_call: TRBD2
cdr3_aa: CSARVGWRERYNEQFF
cdr3_nt: TGCAGTGCTAGGGTAGGGTGGCGGGAGAGGTACAATGAGCAGTTCTTC

clone_size: -
j_call: TRBJ2-1
v_call: TRBV6-1
d_call: TRBD2
cdr3_aa: CASSAGLAGGNEQFF
cdr3_nt: TGTGCCAGCAGTGCCGGACTAGCGGGAGGCAATGAGCAGTTCTTC